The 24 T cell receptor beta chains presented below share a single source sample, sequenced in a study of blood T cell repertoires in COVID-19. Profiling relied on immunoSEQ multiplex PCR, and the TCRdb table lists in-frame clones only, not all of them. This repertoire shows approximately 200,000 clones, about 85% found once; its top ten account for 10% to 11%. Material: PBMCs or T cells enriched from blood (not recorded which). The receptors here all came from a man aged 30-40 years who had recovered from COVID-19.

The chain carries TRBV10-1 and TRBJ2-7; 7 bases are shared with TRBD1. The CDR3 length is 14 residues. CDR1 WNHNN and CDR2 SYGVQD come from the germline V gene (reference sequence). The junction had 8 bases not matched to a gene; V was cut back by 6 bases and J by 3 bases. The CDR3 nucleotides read TGCGCCAGCAGCCGGGACAGCGGCCGCTACGAGCAGTACTTC. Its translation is CASSRDSGRYEQYF.

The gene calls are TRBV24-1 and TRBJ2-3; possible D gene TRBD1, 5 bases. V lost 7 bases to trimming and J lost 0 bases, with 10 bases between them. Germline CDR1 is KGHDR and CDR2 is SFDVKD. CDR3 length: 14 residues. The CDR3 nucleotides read TGTGCCACCAGCCACAGGTACAGCACAGATACGCAGTATTTT. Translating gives CATSHRYSTDTQYF.

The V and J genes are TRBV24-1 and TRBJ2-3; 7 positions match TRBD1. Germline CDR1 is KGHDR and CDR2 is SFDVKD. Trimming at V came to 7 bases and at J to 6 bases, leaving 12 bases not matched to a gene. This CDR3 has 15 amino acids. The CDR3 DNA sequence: TGTGCCACCAGCCTCGACGACAGGGCGGCGGATACGCAGTATTTT. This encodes CATSLDDRAADTQYF.

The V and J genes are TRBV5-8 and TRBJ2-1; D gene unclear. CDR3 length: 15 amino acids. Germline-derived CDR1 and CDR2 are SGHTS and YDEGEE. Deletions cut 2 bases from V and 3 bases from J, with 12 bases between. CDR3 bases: TGTGCCAGCAGCTTTCGAGCAACCTACTACAATGAGCAGTTCTTC. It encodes CASSFRATYYNEQFF.

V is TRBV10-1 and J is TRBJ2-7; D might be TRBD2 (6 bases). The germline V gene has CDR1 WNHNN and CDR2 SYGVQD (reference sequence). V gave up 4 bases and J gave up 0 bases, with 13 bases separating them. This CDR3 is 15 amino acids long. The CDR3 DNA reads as TGCGCCAGCAGTGGTCCGGGACTGGACTCCTACGAGCAGTACTTC. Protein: CASSGPGLDSYEQYF.

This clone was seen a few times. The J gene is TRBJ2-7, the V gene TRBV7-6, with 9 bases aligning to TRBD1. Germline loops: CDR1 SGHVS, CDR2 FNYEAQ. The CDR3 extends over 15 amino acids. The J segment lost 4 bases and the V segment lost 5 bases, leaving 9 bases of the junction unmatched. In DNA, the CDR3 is TGTGCCAGCAGCCCGGTAACCGGGACAGGGTACGAGCAGTACTTC. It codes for CASSPVTGTGYEQYF.

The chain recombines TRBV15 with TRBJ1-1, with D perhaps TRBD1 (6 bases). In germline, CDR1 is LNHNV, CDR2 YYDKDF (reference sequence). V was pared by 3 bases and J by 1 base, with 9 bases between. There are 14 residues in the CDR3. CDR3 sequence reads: CATSRKTGNTEAFF. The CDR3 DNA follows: TGTGCCACCAGCAGGAAGACAGGGAACACTGAAGCTTTCTTT.

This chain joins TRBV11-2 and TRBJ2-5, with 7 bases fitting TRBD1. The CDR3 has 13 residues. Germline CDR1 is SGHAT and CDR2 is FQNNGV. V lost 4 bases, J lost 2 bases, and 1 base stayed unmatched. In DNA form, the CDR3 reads TGTGCCAGCAGCTGGGACAGTCAAGAGACCCAGTACTTC. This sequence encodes CASSWDSQETQYF.

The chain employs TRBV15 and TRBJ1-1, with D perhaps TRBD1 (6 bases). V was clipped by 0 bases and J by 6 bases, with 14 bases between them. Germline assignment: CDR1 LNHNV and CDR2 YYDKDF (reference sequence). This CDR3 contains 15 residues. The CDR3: CATSRDQGHRAEAFF. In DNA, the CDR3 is TGTGCCACCAGCAGAGACCAGGGACATAGGGCTGAAGCTTTCTTT. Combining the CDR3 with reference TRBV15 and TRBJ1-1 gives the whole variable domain DAMVIQNPRYQVTQFGKPVTLSCSQTLNHNVMYWYQQKSSQAPKLLFHYYDKDFNNEADTPDNFQSRRPNTSFCFLDIRSPGLGDTAMYLCATSRDQGHRAEAFFGQGTRLTVV.

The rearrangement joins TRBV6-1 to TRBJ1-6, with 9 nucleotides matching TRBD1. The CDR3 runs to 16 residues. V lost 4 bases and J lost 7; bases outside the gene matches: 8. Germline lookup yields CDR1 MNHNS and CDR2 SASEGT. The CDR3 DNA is TGTGCCAGCAGTGCGTCACAGGGGGCGAGCAATTCACCCCTCCACTTT. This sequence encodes CASSASQGASNSPLHF.

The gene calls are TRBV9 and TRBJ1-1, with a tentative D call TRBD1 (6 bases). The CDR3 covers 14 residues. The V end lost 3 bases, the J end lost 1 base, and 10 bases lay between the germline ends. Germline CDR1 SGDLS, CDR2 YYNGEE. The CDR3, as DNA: TGTGCCAGCAGCGCAGGACAGCCGAACACTGAAGCTTTCTTT. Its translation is CASSAGQPNTEAFF. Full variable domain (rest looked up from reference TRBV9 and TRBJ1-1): DSGVTQTPKHLITATGQRVTLRCSPRSGDLSVYWYQQSLDQGLQFLIQYYNGEERAKGNILERFSAQQFPDLHSELNLSSLELGDSALYFCASSAGQPNTEAFFGQGTRLTVV.

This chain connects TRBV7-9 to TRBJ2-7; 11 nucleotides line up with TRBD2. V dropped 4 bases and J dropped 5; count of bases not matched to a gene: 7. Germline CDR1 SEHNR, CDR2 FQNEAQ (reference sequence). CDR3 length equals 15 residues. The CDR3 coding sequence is TGTGCCAGCAGCTCAGTTACTAGCGGGAGCCACGAGCAGTACTTC. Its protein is CASSSVTSGSHEQYF.

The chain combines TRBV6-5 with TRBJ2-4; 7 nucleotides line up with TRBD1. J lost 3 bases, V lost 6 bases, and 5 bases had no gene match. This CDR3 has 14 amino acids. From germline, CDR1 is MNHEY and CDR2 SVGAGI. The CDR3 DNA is TGTGCCAGCAGCAGGGGACAGCACAAAAACATTCAGTACTTC. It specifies CASSRGQHKNIQYF.

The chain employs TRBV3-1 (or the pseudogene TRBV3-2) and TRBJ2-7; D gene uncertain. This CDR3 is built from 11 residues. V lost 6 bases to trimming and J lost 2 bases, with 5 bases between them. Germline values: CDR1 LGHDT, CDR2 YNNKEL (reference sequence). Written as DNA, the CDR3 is TGTGCCAGCAGTACAGCCTACGAGCAGTACTTC. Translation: CASSTAYEQYF.

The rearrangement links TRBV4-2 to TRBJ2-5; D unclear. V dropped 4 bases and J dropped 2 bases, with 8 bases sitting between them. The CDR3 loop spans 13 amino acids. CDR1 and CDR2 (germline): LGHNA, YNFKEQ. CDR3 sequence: CASSRHKQETQYF. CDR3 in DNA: TGTGCCAGCAGCCGACACAAGCAAGAGACCCAGTACTTC.

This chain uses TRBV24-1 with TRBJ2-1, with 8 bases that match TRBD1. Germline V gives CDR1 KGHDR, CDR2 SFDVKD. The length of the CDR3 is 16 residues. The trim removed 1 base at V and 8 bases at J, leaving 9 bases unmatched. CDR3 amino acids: CATSDFVPGGRDEQFF. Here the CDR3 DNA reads TGTGCCACCAGTGATTTCGTCCCAGGGGGCCGGGATGAGCAGTTCTTC.

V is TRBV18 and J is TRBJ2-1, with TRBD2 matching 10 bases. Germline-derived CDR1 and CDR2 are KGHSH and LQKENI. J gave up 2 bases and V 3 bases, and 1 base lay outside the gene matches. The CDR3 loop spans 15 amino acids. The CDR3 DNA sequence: TGTGCCAGCTCACCGGGACTAGCGACCTACAATGAGCAGTTCTTC. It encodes CASSPGLATYNEQFF.

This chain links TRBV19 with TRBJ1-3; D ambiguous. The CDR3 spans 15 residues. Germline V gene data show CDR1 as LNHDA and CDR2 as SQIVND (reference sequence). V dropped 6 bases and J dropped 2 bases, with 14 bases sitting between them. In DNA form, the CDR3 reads TGTGCCAGTAGCCCACGGAGCAAAACTGGAAACACCATATATTTT. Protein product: CASSPRSKTGNTIYF.

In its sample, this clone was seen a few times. CDR3 residues: CAGASGGAPYNEQFF. For the CDR3, the DNA is TGTGCCGGAGCTAGCGGGGGGGCCCCCTACAATGAGCAGTTCTTC. The chain links TRBV28 to TRBJ2-1, with 12 bases lining up with TRBD2. Trimming took 11 bases from V and 2 from J; bases not matched to a gene: 7. The germline CDR1 and CDR2 sequences are MDHEN and SYDVKM. The CDR3 consists of 15 residues. The complete variable domain, with remaining parts taken from reference TRBV28 and TRBJ2-1, reads DVKVTQSSRYLVKRTGEKVFLECVQDMDHENMFWYRQDPGLGLRLIYFSYDVKMKEKGDIPEGYSVSREKKERFSLILESASTNQTSMYLCAGASGGAPYNEQFFGPGTRLTVL.

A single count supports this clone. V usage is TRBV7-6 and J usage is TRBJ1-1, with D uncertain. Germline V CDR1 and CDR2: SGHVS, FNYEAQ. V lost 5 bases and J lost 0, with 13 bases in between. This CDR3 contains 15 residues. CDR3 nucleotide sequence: TGTGCCAGCAGCCTGACTGGTGACTTGAACACTGAAGCTTTCTTT. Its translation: CASSLTGDLNTEAFF.

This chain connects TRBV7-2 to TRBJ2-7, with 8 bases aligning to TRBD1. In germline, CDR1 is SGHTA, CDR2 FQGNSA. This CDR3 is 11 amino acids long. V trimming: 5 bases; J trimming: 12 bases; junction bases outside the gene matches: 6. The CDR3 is CASSQGTGRYF. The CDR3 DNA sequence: TGTGCCAGCAGCCAAGGGACAGGTCGGTACTTC.

The CDR3 loop is CASTHRQGLTGELFF. Here the CDR3 DNA reads TGTGCCAGCACCCATCGGCAGGGCCTCACCGGGGAGCTGTTTTTT. V gene TRBV6-5 combines with J gene TRBJ2-2; possibly TRBD1 for D (5 bases). Germline lookup yields CDR1 MNHEY and CDR2 SVGAGI. Deletions cut 7 bases from V and 4 bases from J, with 16 bases between. The CDR3 is made up of 15 amino acids.

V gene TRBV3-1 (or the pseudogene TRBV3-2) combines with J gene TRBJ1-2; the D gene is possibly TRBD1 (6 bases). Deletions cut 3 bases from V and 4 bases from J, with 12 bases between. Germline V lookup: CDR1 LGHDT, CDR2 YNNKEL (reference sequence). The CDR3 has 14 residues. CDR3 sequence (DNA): TGTGCCAGCAGCCACTCCGACAGGTTCTATGGCTACACCTTC. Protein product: CASSHSDRFYGYTF.

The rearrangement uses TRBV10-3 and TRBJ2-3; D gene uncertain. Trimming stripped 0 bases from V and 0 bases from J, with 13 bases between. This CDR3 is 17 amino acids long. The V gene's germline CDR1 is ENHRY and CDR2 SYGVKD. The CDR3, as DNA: TGTGCCATCAGTGAGTCCTTAACCCGTACAAGCACAGATACGCAGTATTTT. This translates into CAISESLTRTSTDTQYF.